The rows below give T cell receptor beta chains drawn from one sample of a study of T cell responses to AZD1222 COVID-19 vaccine. Profiled with immunoSEQ multiplex PCR; TCRdb holds only in-frame clones, not every one. The profile shows 150,000 to 200,000 clones, around 89% of them singletons. Material: peripheral blood, obtained on day 0 of AZD1222 vaccination. The receptors stem from an adult in good health. Both conserved end residues are part of each CDR3. A D gene is named only where the DNA matches it firmly. The size field is filled for only some rows; it gives once, few, many or a size class.

j_gene	abundance	len	v_gene	d_gene	CDR3aa	CDR3nt
TRBJ1-3	.	12	TRBV28	TRBD1	CASSSQGASIYF	TGTGCCAGCAGCTCACAGGGGGCTTCCATATATTTT
TRBJ1-2	once	12	TRBV30	.	CAWEGGAYGYTF	TGTGCCTGGGAAGGGGGAGCCTATGGCTACACCTTC
TRBJ2-3	few	14	TRBV6-2/TRBV6-3	.	CASSYSGPQDTQYF	TGTGCCAGCAGTTACTCAGGTCCCCAAGATACGCAGTATTTT
TRBJ1-6	.	14	TRBV2	.	CARGGAQKDSPLHF	TGTGCCAGAGGAGGGGCCCAAAAGGATTCACCCCTCCACTTT
TRBJ1-2	once	14	TRBV5-4	.	CASSPPEGSYGYTF	TGTGCCAGCAGCCCTCCGGAGGGGTCCTATGGCTACACCTTC
TRBJ2-7	few	17	TRBV7-2	TRBD1	CASSYRQGTSSSYEQYF	TGTGCCAGCAGCTACAGACAGGGGACTTCGAGCTCCTACGAGCAGTACTTC
TRBJ1-1	once	15	TRBV11-1	.	CASSPHGGGSTEAFF	TGTGCCAGCAGCCCCCACGGGGGAGGAAGCACTGAAGCTTTCTTT
TRBJ1-2	once	14	TRBV27	.	CASSLSGGAYGYTF	TGTGCCAGCAGTTTATCGGGGGGTGCCTATGGCTACACCTTC
TRBJ2-2	.	14	TRBV6-4	.	CASSGQGGPGELFF	TGTGCCAGCAGTGGACAGGGAGGTCCCGGGGAGCTGTTTTTT
TRBJ1-1	.	13	TRBV14	.	CASSAHLNTEAFF	TGTGCCAGCAGCGCACACCTTAACACTGAAGCTTTCTTT